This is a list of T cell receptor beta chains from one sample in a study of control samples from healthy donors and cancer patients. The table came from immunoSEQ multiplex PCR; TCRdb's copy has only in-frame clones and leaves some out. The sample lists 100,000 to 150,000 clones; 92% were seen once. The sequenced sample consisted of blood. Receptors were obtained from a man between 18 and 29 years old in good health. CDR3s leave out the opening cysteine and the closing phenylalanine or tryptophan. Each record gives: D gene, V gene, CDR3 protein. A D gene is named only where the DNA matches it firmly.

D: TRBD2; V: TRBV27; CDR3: ASSRGGRAYNEQF
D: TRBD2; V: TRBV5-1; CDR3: ASSRTSGGIDTQY
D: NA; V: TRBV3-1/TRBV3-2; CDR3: ASSQGRGPYEQY
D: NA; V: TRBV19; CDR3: ASSLRGGQPQH
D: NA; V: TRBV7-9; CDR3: ASSLGADPNTGELF
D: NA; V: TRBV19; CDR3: ASSTYSTTNEKLF
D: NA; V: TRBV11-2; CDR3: ASSLGLGPFYEQY
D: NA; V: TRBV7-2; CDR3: ASSLSVSTDTQY
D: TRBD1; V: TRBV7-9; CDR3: ASSSRDRAATDTQY
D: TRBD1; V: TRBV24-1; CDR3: ATSDRTGEGYT
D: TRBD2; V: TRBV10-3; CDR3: AISTSGGAGSTQY
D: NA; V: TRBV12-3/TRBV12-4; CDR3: ATVRLGYTEAF
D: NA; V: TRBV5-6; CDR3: ASSLVSPSYGYT
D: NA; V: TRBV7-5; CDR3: ARTGGGDDSGANVLT
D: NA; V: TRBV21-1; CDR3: ASSKNRSTRSGYT
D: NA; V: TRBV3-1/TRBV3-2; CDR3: ASSQRGKNSPLH
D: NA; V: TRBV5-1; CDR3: ASSRDSNQPQH
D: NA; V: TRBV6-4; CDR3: ASSDLGAPGELF
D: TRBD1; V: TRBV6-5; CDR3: ASSLRQGMDEQY
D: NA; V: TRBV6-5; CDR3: ASSYSRRRNTGELF
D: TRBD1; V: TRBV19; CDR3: ASAQGARTYNEKLF
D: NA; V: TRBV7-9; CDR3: ASSQTPGISNEKLF
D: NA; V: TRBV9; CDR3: ASSVGGGAVRKY